The clone carrying this T cell receptor beta chain has more than one count but fewer than ten. RNA transcripts gave rise to amplified TCR beta CDR3 regions. RT-PCR in the first round (using the HTBI primer set) targeted the TCR CDR3. TCRdb analysed the multiplex PCR reads with MiXCR anew, one entry per CDR3 protein. The sample contains around 450,000 distinct CDR3 sequences, 15% to 17% of which appear only once. The sample comes from a study of T cells in Graves' hyperthyroidism and ophthalmopathy. This CDR3 contains 15 residues. Trimming removed 5 bases at V and 2 bases at J, with 13 bases between. The chain is built from TRBV12-3 or TRBV12-4 and TRBJ1-3, with D uncertain. The sequenced material came from blood. The sequence derives from a woman aged 18-29 years with Graves' hyperthyroidism. The CDR3 loop is CASSPRVVAGNTIYF. Written as DNA, the CDR3 is TGTGCCAGCAGTCCTCGTGTGGTTGCTGGAAACACCATATATTTT.